The 26 T cell receptor beta chains below were found in one sample sequenced in a study of identifying expanded T cells in peripheral blood. The repertoire was sequenced with immunoSEQ multiplex PCR; TCRdb's copy has only in-frame clones and lacks some. The table shows 100,000 to 150,000 clones, with around four fifths occurring only once. Sequencing was performed on blood. Source of these receptors: a person between 18 and 69 years old in good health.

This chain connects TRBV25-1 to TRBJ2-1; 9 positions agree with TRBD2. The V segment lost 5 bases and the J segment 6 bases; nucleotides outside the gene matches: 5. The CDR3 runs 14 residues. Germline values: CDR1 MGHDK, CDR2 SYGVNS. CDR3 sequence: CASSLTSGLNEQFF. The CDR3 DNA follows: TGTGCCAGCAGTCTGACTAGCGGTCTCAATGAGCAGTTCTTC.

This sequence joins TRBV11-3 and TRBJ2-2; a weak D match, TRBD1 (5 bases). The CDR3 runs to 14 residues. Trimming took off 5 bases at V and 1 base at J, with 8 bases between the two ends. Looked up from germline, CDR1 is SGHNT and CDR2 is YENEEA. The CDR3 nucleotides read TGTGCCAGCAGCCGCGGACAGAACACCGGGGAGCTGTTTTTT. Amino acids: CASSRGQNTGELFF.

This chain links TRBV12-5 with TRBJ2-5, with 9 nucleotides matching TRBD1. The J segment lost 5 bases and the V segment lost 1 base, leaving 14 bases of the junction unmatched. Germline CDR1 LGHNT, CDR2 FRNRAP. CDR3 length equals 18 residues. CDR3 sequence: CASGLDPYSWTGAETQYF. The CDR3 DNA is TGTGCTAGTGGTTTGGACCCCTATTCATGGACAGGGGCGGAGACCCAGTACTTC.

The V and J genes are TRBV7-6 and TRBJ2-3; either TRBD1 or TRBD2 may fit D (6 bases each). CDR1 and CDR2 from the germline V gene are SGHVS and FNYEAQ. Trimming stripped 3 bases from V and 5 bases from J, with 12 bases between. The CDR3 runs to 14 residues. The CDR3 nucleotides are TGTGCCAGCAGCTTTGGAGGGGGAGGAGATACGCAGTATTTT. This gives the protein CASSFGGGGDTQYF.

The chain uses TRBV7-3 and TRBJ1-1, with 7 bases matching TRBD1. The V gene end was trimmed by 3 bases and the J gene end by 8 bases; junction bases not matched to a gene: 12. CDR1 is SGHTA, CDR2 FQGTGA, per germline. The CDR3 runs 15 residues. CDR3 nucleotide sequence: TGTGCCAGCAGCTTTGTGGGACAGACACGGGAAGAAGCTTTCTTT. This gives the protein CASSFVGQTREEAFF.

This clone has only one observation. This chain links TRBV6-5 with TRBJ1-2; no definite D call. CDR3 length: 14 amino acids. Germline CDR1 and CDR2: MNHEY and SVGAGI. V lost 2 bases and J 4 bases, leaving 11 bases between the germline ends. The CDR3 DNA sequence: TGTGCCAGCAGTTACACGCCGCGCCGCTATGGCTACACCTTC. Translating it yields CASSYTPRRYGYTF.

The chain links TRBV6-5 to TRBJ1-1; no reliable D call. The CDR3 totals 14 residues. Germline V CDR1 and CDR2: MNHEY, SVGAGI. V lost 0 bases and J lost 7, with 12 bases in between. The CDR3 protein is CASSYSPETVEAFF. Written as DNA, the CDR3 is TGTGCCAGCAGTTACTCACCAGAAACGGTTGAAGCTTTCTTT.

The table lists this clone with a few counts. The rearrangement links TRBV6-4 to TRBJ2-2, with TRBD1 matching 10 bases. The V segment lost 3 bases and the J segment 6 bases; nucleotides outside the gene matches: 1. Per germline, CDR1 MRHNA and CDR2 SNTAGT. The CDR3 is 14 amino acids. CDR3 in DNA: TGTGCCAGCAGTGAGGGGACAGGGGCCGGGGAGCTGTTTTTT. Translated: CASSEGTGAGELFF.

This clone appeared a single time. The genes are TRBV29-1 and TRBJ2-1, with D possibly TRBD1 on 5 matching bases. Germline V gene lookup returns CDR1 SQVTM and CDR2 ANQGSEA. Trimming removed 1 base from V and 4 bases from J, with 17 bases in between. This CDR3 region has 16 residues. The CDR3 DNA reads as TGCAGCGTTGAAGGTCTCAGACAGAGTTCGTACAATGAGCAGTTCTTC. Protein sequence: CSVEGLRQSSYNEQFF.

This chain links TRBV9 with TRBJ2-1; TRBD1 might be the D (5 bases). There are 14 residues in the CDR3. The germline CDR1 and CDR2 sequences are SGDLS and YYNGEE. V dropped 0 bases and J dropped 9 bases, with 13 bases sitting between them. Written as DNA, the CDR3 is TGTGCCAGCAGCGTAGTGGCAGGGCCGATTGAGCAGTTCTTC. Amino acids: CASSVVAGPIEQFF.

This clone was detected once. The chain recombines TRBV19 with TRBJ1-1; the D is unclear. The CDR3 runs 15 residues. The germline gives CDR1 LNHDA, CDR2 SQIVND (reference sequence). With 3 bases removed from V and 5 bases from J, the gap between germline ends came to 16 bases. The CDR3 bases are TGTGCCAGTAGTATTAATCATCCGCTCAAAACTGAAGCTTTCTTT. It specifies CASSINHPLKTEAFF.

This clone was recorded once. The chain is built from TRBV6-5 and TRBJ1-5; D might be TRBD1 (5 bases). V was pared by 5 bases and J by 5 bases, with 13 bases between. The CDR3 spans 14 residues. Germline V lookup: CDR1 MNHEY, CDR2 SVGAGI. Here the CDR3 reads CASSRTRWDQPQHF. For the CDR3, the DNA is TGTGCCAGCAGTCGGACACGGTGGGATCAGCCCCAGCATTTT.

This clone was detected a few times. The chain joins TRBV29-1 to TRBJ1-1; the D is unclear. V was cut by 4 bases and J by 4 bases, with 13 bases left in between. CDR3 length: 13 amino acids. The germline V gene has CDR1 SQVTM and CDR2 ANQGSEA. Here the CDR3 DNA reads TGCAGCGTTGTAGTCCAGGAGATCACTGAAGCTTTCTTT. Residues: CSVVVQEITEAFF.

This chain connects TRBV5-1 to TRBJ2-7, with 11 bases aligning to TRBD1. V dropped 4 bases and J dropped 2; count of bases not matched to a gene: 8. CDR1 and CDR2 (germline): SGHRS, YFSETQ. The CDR3 is made up of 16 amino acids. CDR3 in amino acids: CASSDGTGGSTYEQYF. The CDR3 DNA follows: TGCGCCAGCAGCGATGGGACAGGGGGAAGCACCTACGAGCAGTACTTC.

This chain joins TRBV2 and TRBJ1-2; 7 bases fit TRBD1. The J segment lost 4 bases and the V segment lost 8 bases, leaving 4 bases of the junction unmatched. This CDR3 contains 12 residues. Germline loops: CDR1 SNHLY, CDR2 FYNNEI. CDR3 coding DNA: TGTGCCAGCGAGACAGGGAGCTATGGCTACACCTTC. It encodes CASETGSYGYTF.

In its sample, this clone was seen many times. The chain is built from TRBV19 and TRBJ1-1, with D unclear. The CDR3 runs to 13 residues. Germline V gene data show CDR1 as LNHDA and CDR2 as SQIVND (reference sequence). The germline V and J ends were trimmed by 4 bases and 0 bases, with 6 bases remaining between them. DNA of the CDR3: TGTGCCAGTAGTACGACCCTGAACACTGAAGCTTTCTTT. Protein: CASSTTLNTEAFF.

J is TRBJ1-4 and V is TRBV7-2; possible D gene TRBD1, 5 bases. Trimming pared 8 bases from V and 0 bases from J, leaving 13 bases between. The CDR3 sequence is 15 residues long. CDR1 SGHTA and CDR2 FQGNSA come from the germline V gene. CDR3 sequence reads: CASRASTATNEKLFF. Written as DNA, the CDR3 is TGTGCCAGCCGCGCCTCGACAGCAACTAATGAAAAACTGTTTTTT. Full variable domain (outside the CDR3, taken from reference TRBV7-2 and TRBJ1-4): GAGVSQSPSNKVTEKGKDVELRCDPISGHTALYWYRQSLGQGLEFLIYFQGNSAPDKSGLPSDRFSAERTGGSVSTLTIQRTQQEDSAVYLCASRASTATNEKLFFGSGTQLSVL.

The V gene is TRBV5-1, the J gene TRBJ2-3, with TRBD2 identical over 8 bases. J lost 1 base, V lost 4 bases, and 5 bases had no gene match. The CDR3 loop spans 15 amino acids. CDR1 SGHRS and CDR2 YFSETQ come from the germline V gene. The CDR3 spells CASSPPGGGTDTQYF. The CDR3 nucleotides read TGCGCCAGCAGCCCCCCGGGAGGGGGCACAGATACGCAGTATTTT.

The chain links TRBV11-2 to TRBJ1-4, with 9 positions matching TRBD1. The CDR3 runs 15 residues. Trimming took 4 bases from V and 8 from J; bases not matched to a gene: 8. Germline V gene data show CDR1 as SGHAT and CDR2 as FQNNGV. This chain's CDR3 is CASSSNRGRLEKLFF. CDR3 DNA: TGTGCCAGCAGCTCTAACAGGGGGCGCCTAGAAAAACTGTTTTTT.

This rearrangement joins TRBV6-5 to TRBJ2-2; D gene unclear. The CDR3 loop spans 12 amino acids. V shed 5 bases and J shed 8 bases, with 9 bases lying between them. Germline assignment: CDR1 MNHEY and CDR2 SVGAGI. The CDR3 region has the DNA TGTGCCAGCAGTACTCCGTCGGGGGAGCTGTTTTTT. It is translated as CASSTPSGELFF.

The genes are TRBV18 and TRBJ1-1; TRBD1 matches 7 bases. Trimming cost V 4 bases and J 3 bases; bases outside gene matches: 8. The CDR3 extends over 15 amino acids. Germline-derived CDR1 and CDR2 are KGHSH and LQKENI. This chain's CDR3 is CASSRDRDSYTEAFF. In nucleotides, the CDR3 is TGTGCCAGCTCACGCGACCGGGACAGTTACACTGAAGCTTTCTTT.

The rearrangement links TRBV30 to TRBJ1-4; 7 bases align to TRBD1. In germline, CDR1 is GTSNPN, CDR2 SVGIG (reference sequence). The CDR3 runs 14 residues. The V gene end was trimmed by 1 base and the J gene end by 2 bases; junction bases not matched to a gene: 1. Here the CDR3 reads CAWSAGGTNEKLFF. Written as DNA, the CDR3 is TGTGCCTGGAGTGCAGGGGGTACTAATGAAAAACTGTTTTTT.

This chain links TRBV29-1 with TRBJ2-3, with unresolved D. From germline, CDR1 is SQVTM and CDR2 ANQGSEA. The CDR3 has 10 amino acids. Deletions cut 6 bases from V and 14 bases from J, with 15 bases between. This chain's CDR3 is CSVQNGVRYF. The CDR3 bases are TGCAGCGTACAAAATGGGGTTCGGTATTTT.

The chain recombines TRBV29-1 with TRBJ2-3, with TRBD1 matching over 8 bases. V lost 2 bases and J lost 8; bases outside the gene matches: 12. CDR1 SQVTM and CDR2 ANQGSEA come from the germline V gene. The CDR3 has 15 amino acids. The CDR3 DNA reads TGCAGCGTTGAAAGCGGGCAGGGGGCTGAGGGTACGCAGTATTTT. This gives the protein CSVESGQGAEGTQYF.

This rearrangement joins TRBV7-6 to TRBJ2-7; possible D gene TRBD2, 5 bases. The CDR3 runs 19 residues. Trimming took 4 bases from V and 1 from J, leaving 26 bases between them. Germline assignment: CDR1 SGHVS and CDR2 FNYEAQ. This CDR3 reads CASSSEGGRGGLSSYEQYF. CDR3 DNA sequence: TGTGCCAGCAGCTCCGAAGGAGGTCGGGGTGGGCTATCTTCCTACGAGCAGTACTTC.

The chain couples TRBV6-5 to TRBJ1-2; 8 nucleotides agree with TRBD1. The trim removed 1 base at V and 4 bases at J, leaving 5 bases unmatched. There are 15 residues in the CDR3. Germline CDR1 MNHEY, CDR2 SVGAGI. CDR3: CASSYYRDRSYGYTF. CDR3 nucleotides: TGTGCCAGCAGTTACTACCGGGACAGGTCCTATGGCTACACCTTC.